This T cell receptor (beta chain) was sequenced during a study of T cells in narcolepsy. For this clone: Its target is unknown.

Study results and limitations: HCRT-specific and TRIB2-specific autoreactive clonotypes appeared among same-patient CSF and blood CD4+ clonotypes.

Germline trimming cut 5 bases from V and 5 bases from J; bases unmatched to any gene: 2. This CDR3 comprises 11 residues. In germline, CDR1 is GTSNPN, CDR2 SVGIG (reference sequence). Assay used: immunoSEQ multiplex PCR; TCRdb lists only in-frame clones, some missing. The sample lists about 33,000 clones, about 80% occurring once. The sequenced sample consisted of CD45RA- memory CD4+ T cells from PBMCs. V and J are TRBV30 and TRBJ1-2; 7 bases are a match to TRBD1. The receptor was derived from a human donor with narcolepsy. CDR3 residues: CAWGTEYGYTF. CDR3 in DNA: TGTGCCTGGGGGACAGAATATGGCTACACCTTC.